This T cell receptor (beta chain) was retrieved from a study of Ad26.COV2.S vaccination and SARS-CoV-2 variants. Clones were read by immunoSEQ multiplex PCR, and TCRdb kept only the in-frame ones, dropping some. The sample carries approximately 410,000 clones, roughly 90% recorded once. The CDR3 is made up of 15 amino acids. Germline V gene lookup returns CDR1 SNHLY and CDR2 FYNNEI. V dropped 7 bases and J dropped 1 base, with 14 bases sitting between them. The sample's treatment: 15 to 20 received Ad26.COV2.S at low or high dose, single or two shots; 5 received placebo; per-sample allocation not given. Repertoires come from day 63 after the first vaccine or placebo injection.

The chain recombines TRBV2 with TRBJ1-5; D is possibly TRBD1 (5 bases). The receptor's source is a person between 18 and 65 years old who received the Ad26.COV2.S COVID-19 vaccine or a placebo. The specimen was peripheral blood, collected in a trial of Ad26.COV2.S vaccine versus placebo. In DNA, the CDR3 is TGTGCCAGCATCCGGACACCTTACAGCAATCAGCCCCAGCATTTT. As protein: CASIRTPYSNQPQHF.